Listed below are T cell receptor beta chains from one sample, sequenced in a study of cytomegalovirus exposure and HLA in healthy donors. Measured with immunoSEQ multiplex PCR; TCRdb has only the in-frame clones, and not every one. The profile shows about 160,000 clones, about 81% of them singletons. The specimen was PBMCs. The source is a woman aged 18-29 years in good health and CMV-seronegative. CDR3s include the opening cysteine and the closing phenylalanine or tryptophan. A D gene is named only where the DNA matches it firmly. Size is stated for part of the rows, as once, few or many counts, or as a class when the clone is expanded.

v_call	j_call	d_call	clone_size	cdr3_aa	cdr3_nt
TRBV18	TRBJ2-1	TRBD2	-	CASSPGLAGPIKSSYNEQFF	TGTGCCAGCTCGCCAGGACTAGCGGGCCCCATCAAGAGCTCCTACAATGAGCAGTTCTTC
TRBV9	TRBJ2-4	-	-	CASSVDQGGIQYF	TGTGCCAGCAGCGTAGATCAGGGAGGCATTCAGTACTTC
TRBV18	TRBJ1-5	-	-	CASSPSHNQPQHF	TGTGCCAGCTCACCGAGCCACAATCAGCCCCAGCATTTT
TRBV5-6	TRBJ1-5	-	-	CASSLEGSNQPQHF	TGTGCCAGCAGCTTAGAGGGTAGCAATCAGCCCCAGCATTTT
TRBV2	TRBJ2-5	-	-	CASRGLRKETQYF	TGTGCCAGCAGGGGACTCCGGAAAGAGACCCAGTACTTC
TRBV6-1	TRBJ1-6	-	-	CASGRGGDSPLHF	TGTGCCAGTGGCCGCGGGGGAGATTCACCCCTCCACTTT
TRBV28	TRBJ2-1	TRBD1	few	CASRARGQGDSNEQFF	TGTGCCAGCAGGGCCAGGGGACAGGGGGATAGCAATGAGCAGTTCTTC
TRBV18	TRBJ2-7	-	few	CASSTGAVTYEQYF	TGTGCCAGCTCAACCGGAGCAGTTACCTACGAGCAGTACTTC
TRBV10-1	TRBJ2-4	TRBD1	-	CASTVRGPDIQYF	TGCGCCAGCACGGTCAGGGGGCCGGACATTCAGTACTTC
TRBV5-1	TRBJ1-4	TRBD1	-	CASSLDGTVDEKLFF	TGCGCCAGCAGCTTGGACGGGACAGTCGACGAAAAACTGTTTTTT
TRBV2	TRBJ1-2	-	-	CASSAVWGRNYGYTF	TGTGCCAGCAGTGCCGTCTGGGGGAGGAACTATGGCTACACCTTC
TRBV5-1	TRBJ2-1	-	-	CASSLNRGYNEQFF	TGCGCCAGCAGCTTGAACCGGGGCTACAATGAGCAGTTCTTC
TRBV19	TRBJ1-1	-	-	CASSMFGQPNTEAFF	TGTGCCAGTAGTATGTTTGGACAGCCGAACACTGAAGCTTTCTTT
TRBV19	TRBJ1-1	-	few	CASSIQGNTEAFF	TGTGCCAGTAGTATACAGGGGAACACTGAAGCTTTCTTT
TRBV6-5	TRBJ1-1	TRBD1	-	CASSYRGQGNTEAFF	TGTGCCAGCTCCTACAGGGGACAGGGTAACACTGAAGCTTTCTTT
TRBV7-2	TRBJ1-4	TRBD1	once	CASSRDRGDEKLFF	TGTGCCAGCAGCCGGGACAGGGGGGATGAAAAACTGTTTTTT
TRBV27	TRBJ1-5	-	-	CASSPLVGEGQPQHF	TGTGCCAGCAGTCCGCTTGTGGGCGAGGGTCAGCCCCAGCATTTT
TRBV6-5	TRBJ1-1	-	once	CASTPGMNTEAFF	TGTGCCAGCACCCCGGGGATGAACACTGAAGCTTTCTTT
TRBV28	TRBJ2-3	-	few	CASSVDSPTDTQYF	TGTGCCAGCAGCGTGGACAGCCCCACAGATACGCAGTATTTT
TRBV10-3	TRBJ2-7	-	-	CAISASTGFEQYF	TGTGCCATCAGTGCGTCTACAGGGTTCGAGCAGTACTTC
TRBV5-1	TRBJ2-5	TRBD1	-	CASSSGTVLETQYF	TGCGCCAGCAGCTCCGGGACAGTTCTAGAGACCCAGTACTTC
TRBV5-1	TRBJ1-2	-	-	CASSLSGPNYGYTF	TGCGCCAGCAGCTTGTCAGGCCCTAACTATGGCTACACCTTC
TRBV29-1	TRBJ2-7	TRBD1	once	CSVRTGANYEQYF	TGCAGCGTTCGGACAGGAGCGAACTACGAGCAGTACTTC
TRBV7-9	TRBJ2-7	TRBD1	-	CASSPEWTGGNEQYF	TGTGCCAGCAGCCCAGAATGGACAGGGGGCAACGAGCAGTACTTC
TRBV5-1	TRBJ2-3	-	-	CASSLGQYTDTQYF	TGCGCCAGCAGCTTGGGGCAGTACACAGATACGCAGTATTTT